This entry concerns a single TCR beta chain. The data were obtained in a study of shared clonotypes between healthy human individuals. Whole-study context: Donors, aged 18 to 49, were two women and a few men.

Across several immunoSEQ plates, the genomic DNA of each subset was split evenly. Ten immunoSEQ deep assay plates served to sequence unsorted PBMC DNA. Clones were sequenced by immunoSEQ multiplex PCR, and TCRdb holds only the in-frame ones, with some missing. The sample consists of roughly 500,000 clones, 79% of them appearing once. Specimen: PBMCs. This sequence originates from a woman aged 40-49 years in good health. Some clones in this sample may be carry-over from other donors' samples.

The CDR3 spells CASSSGGSSYNEQFF. The CDR3 region has the DNA TGTGCCAGCAGCTCCGGAGGAAGCTCCTACAATGAGCAGTTCTTC. This rearrangement joins TRBV25-1 to TRBJ2-1; the D gene is possibly TRBD2 (5 bases). The CDR3 extends over 15 amino acids. CDR1 is MGHDK, CDR2 SYGVNS, per germline. Trimming took 6 bases from V and 0 from J, leaving 12 bases between them. The complete variable domain, with remaining parts taken from reference TRBV25-1 and TRBJ2-1, reads EADIYQTPRYLVIGTGKKITLECSQTMGHDKMYWYQQDPGMELHLIHYSYGVNSTEKGDLSSESTVSRIRTEHFPLTLESARPSHTSQYLCASSSGGSSYNEQFFGPGTRLTVL.